The clone carrying this T cell receptor (beta chain) was observed a handful of times. Its antigen remains unknown. This sample is drawn from a study of response to subunit inactivated influenza vaccine. Whole-study results and caveats: The study's authors posited that every seasonal influenza vaccination enlists few new T cells.

The germline V and J ends were trimmed by 0 bases and 4 bases, with 2 bases remaining between them. The CDR3 consists of 12 residues. CDR1 SGHDN and CDR2 FVKESK come from the germline V gene. TCRdb reprocessed the RT-PCR reads via MiXCR and lists one record per CDR3 protein. The table shows roughly 790,000 distinct CDR3 sequences, with approximately 22% occurring only once. The gene calls are TRBV14 and TRBJ2-3, with D unclear. Sequenced here: PBMCs from blood, sampled 5 days after vaccination. This clonotype was sampled from a man aged 45-60 years who received an inactivated influenza vaccine. CDR3 sequence: CASSQEADTQYF. In DNA form, the CDR3 reads TGTGCCAGCAGCCAAGAAGCAGATACGCAGTATTTT.